The 6 T cell receptor beta chains listed next were all sequenced from one sample in a study of T cell responses to AZD1222 COVID-19 vaccine (dated by TCRdb to about 2021). Library creation used the immunoSEQ multiplex PCR assay. TCRdb re-hosts the immuneACCESS table, in-frame sequences only. Its copies lack some clones; in the studies checked, an unresolved V gene accounts for under half of them, and the cause for the rest is not known. This sample has about 160,000 clones in its table, and more than 80% of those were observed once. About 3.3% of the sample is held by the ten biggest clonotypes. Read against the paper, the sample's time point label means: about 28 days (+/-7) after the second vaccine dose. Here the sequenced sample was peripheral blood, taken 28 days after the second AZD1222 dose. Every receptor here comes from an adult who received the AZD1222 COVID-19 vaccine.

This clone was recorded a few times. The genes are TRBV6-4 and TRBJ1-1; the D gene is possibly TRBD1 (5 bases). The V gene lost 2 bases and the J gene lost 7 bases, with 14 bases spanning the gap. CDR1 is MRHNA, CDR2 SNTAGT, per germline. The CDR3 covers 14 residues. This chain's CDR3 is CASSDPGGSGEAFF. The CDR3 nucleotides are TGTGCCAGCAGTGACCCGGGGGGGTCGGGTGAAGCTTTCTTT.

A single count supports this clone. The rearrangement links TRBV2 to TRBJ2-5, with D possibly TRBD2 on 7 matching bases. V shed 5 bases and J shed 5 bases, with 15 bases lying between them. The V gene's germline CDR1 is SNHLY and CDR2 FYNNEI. This CDR3 contains 14 residues. The CDR3, as DNA: TGTGCCAGCAGTTACCGGGGGCGGGGGGAGACCCAGTACTTC. Translated, it gives CASSYRGRGETQYF.

The chain joins TRBV30 to TRBJ1-2, with D unresolved. Germline values: CDR1 GTSNPN, CDR2 SVGIG (reference sequence). The germline V and J ends were trimmed by 0 bases and 8 bases, with 10 bases remaining between them. This CDR3 has 12 residues. The CDR3: CAWSVLVGGYTF. The CDR3 bases are TGTGCCTGGAGTGTATTGGTAGGGGGCTACACCTTC.

The chain has TRBV2 and TRBJ1-2; TRBD1 might be the D (6 bases). Looked up from germline, CDR1 is SNHLY and CDR2 is FYNNEI. The CDR3 is made up of 11 amino acids. The CDR3 loop reads CAWTVLYGYTF. The DNA for the CDR3 is TGTGCTTGGACAGTGCTCTATGGCTACACCTTC.

CDR3 nucleotide sequence: TGTGCCATTCAAAGGGACAGCACAGATACGCAGTATTTT. It yields the protein CAIQRDSTDTQYF. The gene calls are TRBV10-3 and TRBJ2-3; D is possibly TRBD1 or TRBD2 (5 bases each). The V end was cut by 9 bases, the J end by 0 bases, with 10 bases between. This CDR3 is built from 13 residues. Germline CDR1 is ENHRY and CDR2 is SYGVKD.

J is TRBJ1-2 and V is TRBV6-2 or TRBV6-3; D gene ambiguous. Germline CDR1 reads MNHEY; CDR2 reads SVGEGT. Trimming left V 1 base short and J 2 bases short, with 11 bases between. The CDR3 has 15 amino acids. The CDR3 coding sequence is TGTGCCAGCAGTTACTACAGCCGAATCAACTATGGCTACACCTTC. This translates into CASSYYSRINYGYTF.